This TCR beta chain was documented in a study of T cell responses to AZD1222 COVID-19 vaccine. General study results and limits: Spike regions recognized by vaccine-associated CD4 TCRs spanned the protein, led by 160-218 and 743-854.

Sequencing was performed with immunoSEQ multiplex PCR; in TCRdb, only in-frame clones are kept and a portion is missing. The repertoire holds about 140,000 clones, with 90% to 95% as singletons. On this clone: Its antigen is not identified.

Germline lookup yields CDR1 ENHRY and CDR2 SYGVKD. With V trimmed by 8 bases and J by 3 bases, 10 bases remained unmatched. This CDR3 has 15 amino acids. V gene TRBV10-3 combines with J gene TRBJ1-5, with TRBD1 identical over 7 bases. The source material was peripheral blood, sampled 28 days after the second AZD1222 dose. This clonotype was obtained from an adult who received the AZD1222 COVID-19 vaccine. This CDR3 reads CAIQSDRAYNQPQHF. CDR3 nucleotide sequence: TGTGCCATCCAGTCTGACAGGGCCTACAATCAGCCCCAGCATTTT.